The clone carrying this TCR beta chain was recorded at least ten times. Antigen unknown. TCRdb used MiXCR to reprocess the RACE reads, holding one entry per CDR3 protein. Among about 81,000 distinct CDR3 sequences listed, more than 8.5% were seen once. CDR1 is MNHEY, CDR2 SVGEGT, per germline. The CDR3 has 14 residues. The V and J ends lost 5 bases and 7 bases, in that order; junction bases with no gene match: 7. Time point specified: patch test 2, 6 weeks after DPC sensitization. Treatment: therapeutic diphenylcyclopropenone sensitization with weekly scalp DPC. This sample was included in a study of human T cells and chemical hapten exposure. Whole-study context: The patient population, which was mostly female, had alopecia areata, totalis or universalis.

Study results and limitations: In comparison with controls, expanded TCRs gave rise to a significantly larger number of large CDR3 similarity clusters.

The specimen comprised whole blood, sampled in connection with sensitization to the hapten diphenylcyclopropenone (DPC). This receptor was identified in a woman aged 25 to 39 with alopecia areata. Some clones in this sample may be carry-over from other donors' samples. The chain carries TRBV6-2 or TRBV6-3 and TRBJ1-5; 8 bases match TRBD1. DNA for the CDR3: TGTGCCAGCAGTGGACAGGGCGGAGGCCAGCCCCAGCATTTT. Amino acid sequence: CASSGQGGGQPQHF.